This TCR beta chain originates from a study of blood T cell repertoires in COVID-19 (dated by TCRdb to the early 2020s). Notes on the research overall: Samples covering the acute and convalescent phases of COVID-19 were provided by collaborators in the United States, Italy and Spain. The prospective study material was composed of cDNA or gDNA derived from T cells, B-cell-depleted T cells, or PBMCs. The dataset comprised deeply sampled blood TCRbeta repertoires from subjects exposed to, actively infected with, or recovered from COVID-19. A freely available public database, intended as a resource for researchers studying the immune response to SARS-CoV-2, is where the repertoires were released. The samples were drawn from the first 160 participants of the ongoing ImmuneRACE study and from some 1,300 subjects provided by 6 global collaborators. The sample metadata nearly always contained a de-identified subject ID, COVID-19 status, age in years and sex. Where available, HLA class I and class II types were taken from metadata supplied by the sample provider and were not determined by assay-based typing. Results the study describes overall, beyond this receptor: Clinical and demographic metadata were provided uncurated, with the amount varying by source and participant.

Per the germline V gene, MNHNS is the CDR1 and SASEGT is the CDR2. The CDR3, from cysteine to phenylalanine, totals 15 residues. Only CDR3 DNA is held: 45 bases, read in frame from base 1. The junction shows trimming of 3 bases on V and 1 base on J, plus 13 bases between the germline ends. The collaborating institutions used their own protocols to collect whole blood in K2EDTA tubes. Collaborator samples were shipped for TCRbeta analysis as frozen whole blood, isolated PBMCs, or DNA extracted from either sample type. For this clone: There is no known antigen for this receptor. No much larger clone is present one base from it, and per-base qualities are unavailable.

TCRbeta CDR3 regions were amplified from genomic DNA by means of the immunoSEQ Assay, a bias-controlled multiplex PCR. The paper's processing steps were these. The number of nucleated cells in each sample was estimated from the amplification of reference gene primers within the assay. To quantify the absolute abundance of each unique TCRbeta CDR3 rearrangement, sequence reads were collapsed and filtered. For each sample, productive Simpson clonality was calculated as the square root of Simpson's diversity index over productive rearrangements. In its TCRdb copy, this immuneACCESS table keeps in-frame sequences only and misses some clones. Where compared with another copy, unresolved V genes explain less than half of these, and the others have no known cause. D and trimming were read from the DNA, whereas the V and J calls and clone size are those reported in that table. The sample profile shows approximately 120,000 clones; just over 75% of them were found once. The ten largest clones add up to 10% to 12% of the sample.

This receptor chain uses TRBV6-1 and TRBJ2-7; no D gene call is confident. This sequence originates from a human donor in a cohort sampled during active COVID-19. The sequencing input was peripheral blood. The CDR3 region: CASSDIDSYSYEQYF. The nucleotide sequence reads TGTGCCAGCAGTGATATAGATTCCTATTCCTACGAGCAGTACTTC.